The present entry profiles one TCR beta chain with its context. Its antigen is not identified. The entry originates in a study of radiotherapy plus CTLA-4 blockade in lung cancer. The study's findings and limits: Early blood T cell clone dynamics reportedly forecast response best, with interferon-beta. TCR clones from tumors expanded in blood after radiotherapy plus ipilimumab.

Only in-frame clones appear in the TCRdb table, and some are missing; sequencing was by immunoSEQ multiplex PCR. The profile covers about 120,000 clones, with about 83% appearing a single time and 5% to 5.5% taken by the ten largest. The study treated chemo-refractory metastatic non-small-cell lung cancer patients with focal radiation plus ipilimumab CTLA-4 blockade. This CDR3 is 16 amino acids long. Germline CDR1 SGDLS, CDR2 YYNGEE. Trimming at V came to 4 bases and at J to 6 bases, leaving 16 bases not matched to a gene. This sequence originates from a human donor with non-small cell lung cancer who had a partial response to radiotherapy plus ipilimumab. The chain has TRBV9 and TRBJ2-7, with 7 nucleotides matching TRBD2. This specimen was peripheral blood, taken from a patient treated with radiotherapy plus ipilimumab. CDR3 sequence reads: CASSPPGTGGGGEQYF. The CDR3 region has the DNA TGTGCCAGCAGCCCACCCGGGACTGGGGGGGGTGGCGAGCAGTACTTC.